Many counts were recorded for the clone carrying this T cell receptor beta chain. These data are taken from a study of low-dose radiotherapy and immunotherapy resistance in tumors. Between the trimmed V and J ends, which lost 1 base and 7 bases, there was a span of 7 bases. Per the germline V gene, CDR1 is LGHDT and CDR2 is YNNKEL (reference sequence). This CDR3 is built from 12 residues. TRAV- and TRBV-specific primers were used for first-strand cDNA, which covered alpha and beta chains. TCR amplification involved 20 PCR cycles with a constant-region primer and V-primer adapter. Using its own MiXCR run on the reads, TCRdb lists one record per CDR3 protein. Of 35,000 to 45,000 distinct CDR3 sequences listed, around a quarter are singletons. Time point defined: after trial treatment. Described treatment: LDRT plus nivolumab, ipilimumab, low-dose cyclophosphamide and aspirin (RACIN trial).

The sequence came from a male donor with prostate cancer. The chain combines TRBV3-1 with TRBJ1-2; no reliable D call. Here the sequenced sample was PBMCs, taken after low-dose radiotherapy plus immunotherapy. The CDR3 sequence: CASSQGHRGYTF. CDR3 in DNA: TGTGCCAGCAGCCAAGGGCACCGTGGCTACACCTTC.